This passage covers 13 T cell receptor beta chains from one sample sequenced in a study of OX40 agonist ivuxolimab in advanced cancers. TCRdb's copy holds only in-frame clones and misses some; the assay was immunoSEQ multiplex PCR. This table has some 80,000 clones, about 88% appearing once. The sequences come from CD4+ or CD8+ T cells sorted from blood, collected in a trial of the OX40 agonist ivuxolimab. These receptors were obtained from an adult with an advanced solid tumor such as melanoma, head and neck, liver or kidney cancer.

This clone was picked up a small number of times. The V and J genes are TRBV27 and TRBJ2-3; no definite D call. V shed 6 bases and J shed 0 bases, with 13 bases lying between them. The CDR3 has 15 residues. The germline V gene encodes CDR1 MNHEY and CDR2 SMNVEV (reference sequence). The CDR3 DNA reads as TGTGCCAGCAGGAAAAGAGAGACTAGCACAGATACGCAGTATTTT. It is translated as CASRKRETSTDTQYF.

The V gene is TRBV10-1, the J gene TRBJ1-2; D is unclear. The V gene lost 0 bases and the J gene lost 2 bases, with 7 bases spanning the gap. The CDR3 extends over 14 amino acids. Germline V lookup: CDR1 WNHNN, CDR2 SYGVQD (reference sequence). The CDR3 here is CASSESGRNYGYTF. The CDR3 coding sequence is TGCGCCAGCAGTGAGTCAGGACGGAACTATGGCTACACCTTC.

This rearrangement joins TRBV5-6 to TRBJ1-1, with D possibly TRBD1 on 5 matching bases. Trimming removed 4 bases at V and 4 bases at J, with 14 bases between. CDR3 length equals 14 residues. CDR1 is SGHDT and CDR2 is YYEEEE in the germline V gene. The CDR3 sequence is CASSKIQGSTEAFF. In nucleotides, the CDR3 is TGTGCCAGCAGCAAGATTCAGGGTAGCACTGAAGCTTTCTTT.

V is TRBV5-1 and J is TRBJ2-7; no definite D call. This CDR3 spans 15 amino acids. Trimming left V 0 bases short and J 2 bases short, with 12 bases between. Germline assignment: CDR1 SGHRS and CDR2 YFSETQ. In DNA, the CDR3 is TGCGCCAGCAGCTTGGCCTTAGGTCTGACCTACGAGCAGTACTTC. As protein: CASSLALGLTYEQYF.

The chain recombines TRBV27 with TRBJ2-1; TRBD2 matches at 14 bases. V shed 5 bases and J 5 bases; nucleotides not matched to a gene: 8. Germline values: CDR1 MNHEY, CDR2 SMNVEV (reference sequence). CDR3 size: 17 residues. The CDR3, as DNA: TGTGCCAGCAGTATGGGACTAGCGGGAGTAAAGAACAATGAGCAGTTCTTC. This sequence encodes CASSMGLAGVKNNEQFF.

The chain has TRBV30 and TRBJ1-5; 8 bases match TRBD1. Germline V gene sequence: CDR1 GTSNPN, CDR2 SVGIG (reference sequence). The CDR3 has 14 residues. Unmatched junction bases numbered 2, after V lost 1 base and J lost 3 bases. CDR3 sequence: CAWSEGQANQPQHF. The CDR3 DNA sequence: TGTGCCTGGAGTGAGGGACAGGCCAATCAGCCCCAGCATTTT.

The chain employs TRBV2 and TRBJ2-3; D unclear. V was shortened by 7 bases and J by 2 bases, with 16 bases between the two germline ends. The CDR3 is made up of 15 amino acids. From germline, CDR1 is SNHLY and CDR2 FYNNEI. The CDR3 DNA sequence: TGTGCCAGCAAGGAGTCCCCTTTACCCACAGATACGCAGTATTTT. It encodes CASKESPLPTDTQYF.

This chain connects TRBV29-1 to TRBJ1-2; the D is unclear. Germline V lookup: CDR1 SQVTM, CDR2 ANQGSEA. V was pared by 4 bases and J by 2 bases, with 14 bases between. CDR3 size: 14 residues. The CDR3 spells CSVGFSLGNYGYTF. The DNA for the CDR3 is TGCAGCGTTGGGTTCAGCCTGGGGAACTATGGCTACACCTTC. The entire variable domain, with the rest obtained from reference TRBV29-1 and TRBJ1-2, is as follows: SAVISQKPSRDICQRGTSLTIQCQVDSQVTMMFWYRQQPGQSLTLIATANQGSEATYESGFVIDKFPISRPNLTFSTLTVSNMSPEDSSIYLCSVGFSLGNYGYTFGSGTRLTVV.

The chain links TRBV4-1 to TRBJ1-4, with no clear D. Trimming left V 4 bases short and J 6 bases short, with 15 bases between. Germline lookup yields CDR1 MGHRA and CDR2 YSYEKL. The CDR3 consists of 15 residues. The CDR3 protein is CASSPWGSSDEKLFF. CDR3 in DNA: TGCGCCAGCAGCCCCTGGGGTTCTTCAGATGAAAAACTGTTTTTT.

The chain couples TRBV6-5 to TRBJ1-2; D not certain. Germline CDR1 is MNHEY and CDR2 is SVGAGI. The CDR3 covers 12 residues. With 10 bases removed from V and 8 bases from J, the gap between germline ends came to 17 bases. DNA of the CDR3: TGTGCCATCCCCTCCTCGAGGAGAGGCTACACCTTC. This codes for CAIPSSRRGYTF.

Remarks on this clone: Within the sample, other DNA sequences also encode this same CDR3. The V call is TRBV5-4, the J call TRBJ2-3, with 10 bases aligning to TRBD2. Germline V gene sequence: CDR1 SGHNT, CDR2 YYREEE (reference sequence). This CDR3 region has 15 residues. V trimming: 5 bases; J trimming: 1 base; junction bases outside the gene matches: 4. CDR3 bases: TGTGCCAGCAGTAGCGGGACTAGCGGCACAGATACGCAGTATTTT. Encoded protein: CASSSGTSGTDTQYF.

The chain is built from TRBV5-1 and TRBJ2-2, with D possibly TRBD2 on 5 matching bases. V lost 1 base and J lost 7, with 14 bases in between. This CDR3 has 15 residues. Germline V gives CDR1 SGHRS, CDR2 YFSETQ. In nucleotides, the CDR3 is TGCGCCAGCAGCTTGTCATCGGGGTATAACGGGGAGCTGTTTTTT. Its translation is CASSLSSGYNGELFF.

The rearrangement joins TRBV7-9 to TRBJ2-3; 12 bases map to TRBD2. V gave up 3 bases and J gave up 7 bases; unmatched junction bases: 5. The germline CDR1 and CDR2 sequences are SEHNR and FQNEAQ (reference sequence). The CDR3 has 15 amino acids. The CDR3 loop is CASSFRTSGINTQYF. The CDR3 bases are TGTGCCAGCAGCTTTAGGACTAGCGGGATAAATACGCAGTATTTT.